The 8 T cell receptor beta chains reported below all come from one sample, sequenced in a study of blood T cell repertoires in COVID-19. Measured with immunoSEQ multiplex PCR; TCRdb has only the in-frame clones, and not every one. Found here are some 150,000 clones, around 79% of them singletons; the top ten hold under 2%. What was sequenced was peripheral blood. The receptors shown here come from a man of 80 years or more with acute or convalescent COVID-19.

V gene TRBV5-1 combines with J gene TRBJ2-3; tentative D call: TRBD1 (5 bases). V gave up 0 bases and J gave up 3 bases, with 5 bases separating them. Germline-derived CDR1 and CDR2 are SGHRS and YFSETQ. CDR3 length equals 13 residues. As DNA, the CDR3 is TGCGCCAGCAGCTTGGAGGGGACAGATACGCAGTATTTT. This gives the protein CASSLEGTDTQYF. Filled out from reference TRBV5-1 and TRBJ2-3, the complete variable domain reads KAGVTQTPRYLIKTRGQQVTLSCSPISGHRSVSWYQQTPGQGLQFLFEYFSETQRNKGNFPGRFSGRQFSNSRSEMNVSTLELGDSALYLCASSLEGTDTQYFGPGTRLTVL.

This clone was seen many times. This chain joins TRBV3-1 (or the pseudogene TRBV3-2) and TRBJ1-2; D unclear. The CDR3 covers 12 residues. The germline V gene has CDR1 LGHDT and CDR2 YNNKEL (reference sequence). V was shortened by 8 bases and J by 1 base, with 8 bases between the two germline ends. The chain's CDR3 is CASAGGNYGYTF. CDR3 nucleotide sequence: TGTGCCAGCGCCGGCGGTAACTATGGCTACACCTTC.

This chain links TRBV19 with TRBJ1-2; 7 positions match TRBD1. Per the germline V gene, CDR1 is LNHDA and CDR2 is SQIVND (reference sequence). The trim removed 4 bases at V and 2 bases at J, leaving 10 bases unmatched. The CDR3 sequence is 16 residues long. This CDR3 is CASSTTGTALNYGYTF. Here the CDR3 DNA reads TGTGCCAGTAGTACAACAGGGACAGCTCTCAACTATGGCTACACCTTC.

The chain combines TRBV7-9 with TRBJ2-3; 8 bases are shared with TRBD1. With 5 bases clipped from V and 3 bases from J, the junction kept 7 bases outside the gene matches. Germline-derived CDR1 and CDR2 are SEHNR and FQNEAQ (reference sequence). The CDR3 runs to 15 residues. The CDR3 DNA reads TGTGCCAGCAGCCCGGGACAGGTGGAGACAGATACGCAGTATTTT. Translating gives CASSPGQVETDTQYF.

This sequence joins TRBV11-2 and TRBJ2-7; the match to TRBD1 covers 9 bases. This CDR3 comprises 15 residues. Trimming at V came to 5 bases and at J to 6 bases, leaving 11 bases not matched to a gene. Germline CDR1 SGHAT, CDR2 FQNNGV. In nucleotides, the CDR3 is TGTGCCAGCAGCCCTGGGTGGGACAGGGTGACCGAGCAGTACGTC. Encoded protein: CASSPGWDRVTEQYV.

The V and J genes are TRBV10-3 and TRBJ1-1; no clear D. V lost 6 bases, J lost 1 base, and 12 bases lay in between. This CDR3 is 14 amino acids long. Germline V gives CDR1 ENHRY, CDR2 SYGVKD. The CDR3, as DNA: TGTGCCATCAGACTAGATACGGGGAACACTGAAGCTTTCTTT. Its translation: CAIRLDTGNTEAFF.

This clone has a single count. This chain joins TRBV7-3 and TRBJ2-5; unclear D gene. CDR1 SGHTA and CDR2 FQGTGA come from the germline V gene. This CDR3 is 13 amino acids long. Trimming left V 5 bases short and J 7 bases short, with 14 bases between. This CDR3 reads CASSQRTTGTQYF. CDR3 nucleotides: TGTGCCAGCAGCCAGCGAACGACCGGGACCCAGTACTTC.

The chain uses TRBV7-8 and TRBJ2-4, with TRBD2 matching 8 bases. J lost 7 bases, V lost 6 bases, and 5 bases had no gene match. The CDR3 covers 13 residues. The germline V gene has CDR1 SGHVS and CDR2 FQNEAQ. As DNA, the CDR3 is TGTGCCAGCAGTTTGGGACTAGACAACATTCAGTACTTC. This codes for CASSLGLDNIQYF.